Detailed here is one TCR beta chain. Its matching antigen is unknown. Trimming shortened V by 2 bases and J by 4 bases, and 10 bases separated the two germline ends. This CDR3 contains 14 residues. Germline CDR1 reads KGHSH; CDR2 reads LQKENI. This entry is derived from a study of cytomegalovirus exposure and HLA in healthy donors. Study-wide background: A data release that came early held some 79 million unique TCRs from HLA-typed donors.

Study-level findings and limits: Analysis was performed later, and it showed HLA-associated TCR beta chains to be more clonally expanded than equally common others. Most CMV-associated TCR beta chains were later found to appear HLA-restricted. Some 17,000 TCR beta sequences were associated with HLA alleles at 0.05 false discovery rate in a later analysis.

The PCR made use of 60 Vbeta and 13 Jbeta primers. Produced via immunoSEQ multiplex PCR; TCRdb's table is partial and in-frame only. The sample shows 65,000 to 85,000 clones, roughly 90% of them seen only once. V gene TRBV18 combines with J gene TRBJ2-3; D call uncertain. The sequence was collected from a woman in her twenties or thirties in good health and CMV-seronegative. The sequenced sample was PBMCs. CDR3 amino acids: CASSPGQVPDTQYF. The CDR3 DNA is TGTGCCAGCTCACCAGGGCAGGTCCCAGATACGCAGTATTTT.